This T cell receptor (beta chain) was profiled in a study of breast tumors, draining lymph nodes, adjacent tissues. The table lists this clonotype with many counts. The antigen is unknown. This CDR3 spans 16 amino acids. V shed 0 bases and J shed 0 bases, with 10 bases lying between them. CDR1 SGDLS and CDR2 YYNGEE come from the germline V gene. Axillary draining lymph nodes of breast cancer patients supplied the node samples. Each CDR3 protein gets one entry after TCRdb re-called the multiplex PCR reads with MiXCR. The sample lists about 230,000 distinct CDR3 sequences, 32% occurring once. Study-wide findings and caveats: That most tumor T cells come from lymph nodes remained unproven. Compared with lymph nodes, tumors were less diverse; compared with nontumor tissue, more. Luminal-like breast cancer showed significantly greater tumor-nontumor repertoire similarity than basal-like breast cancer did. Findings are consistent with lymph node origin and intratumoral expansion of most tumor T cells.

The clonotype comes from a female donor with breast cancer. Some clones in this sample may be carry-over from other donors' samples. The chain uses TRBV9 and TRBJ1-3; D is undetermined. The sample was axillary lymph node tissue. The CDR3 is CASSVDLRGSGNTIYF. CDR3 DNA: TGTGCCAGCAGCGTAGATCTCCGGGGCTCTGGAAACACCATATATTTT.